The 23 T cell receptor beta chains listed next were all sequenced from one sample in a study of CD8 T cells in Susac syndrome. Random hexamers primed reverse transcription of roughly 0.5 to 1 ug RNA. TCRdb re-called the immunoSEQ multiplex PCR reads with MiXCR, one entry per CDR3 protein. The sample holds around 150,000 distinct CDR3 sequences, 94% seen once. What was sequenced was CD8+ T cells from PBMCs. The source is a human donor in good health.

This chain joins TRBV28 and TRBJ2-1, with D possibly matching TRBD2 (5 bases). Germline CDR1 MDHEN, CDR2 SYDVKM. The CDR3 loop spans 15 amino acids. The germline V and J ends were trimmed by 2 bases and 2 bases, with 10 bases remaining between them. CDR3 coding DNA: TGTGCCAGCAGTTTAAAGCGGCCTCCCTACAATGAGCAGTTCTTC. Its protein is CASSLKRPPYNEQFF. Supplemented by reference TRBV28 and TRBJ2-1, the full variable domain reads DVKVTQSSRYLVKRTGEKVFLECVQDMDHENMFWYRQDPGLGLRLIYFSYDVKMKEKGDIPEGYSVSREKKERFSLILESASTNQTSMYLCASSLKRPPYNEQFFGPGTRLTVL.

This sequence joins TRBV6-2 or TRBV6-3 and TRBJ2-1, with D perhaps TRBD1 (5 bases). The ends were cut back, 6 bases at V and 6 bases at J, with 15 bases in the middle. CDR1 is MNHEY and CDR2 is SVGEGT in the germline V gene. This CDR3 has 14 amino acids. CDR3 sequence: CASRPFGAFNEQFF. CDR3 nucleotides: TGTGCCAGCAGGCCCTTTGGGGCCTTCAATGAGCAGTTCTTC.

This clonotype was seen only a few times. This chain links TRBV27 with TRBJ2-3; tentative D call: TRBD1 (6 bases). Germline V CDR1 and CDR2: MNHEY, SMNVEV (reference sequence). V was trimmed by 5 bases and J by 1 base, leaving 10 bases between them. The CDR3 is 14 amino acids. Written as DNA, the CDR3 is TGTGCCAGCAGTGGCGCAGGGGGCACAGATACGCAGTATTTT. It specifies CASSGAGGTDTQYF.

V usage is TRBV14 and J usage is TRBJ2-1; 8 bases match TRBD1. After removal of 2 bases from V and 7 bases from J, the junction contained 4 bases not matched to a gene. CDR3 size: 14 residues. Germline V lookup: CDR1 SGHDN, CDR2 FVKESK. This chain's CDR3 is CASSQIRGRNEQFF. In nucleotides, the CDR3 is TGTGCCAGCAGCCAAATCAGGGGGCGAAATGAGCAGTTCTTC.

The J gene is TRBJ2-1, the V gene TRBV29-1; either TRBD1 or TRBD2 may supply D (5 bases each). CDR1 and CDR2 (germline): SQVTM, ANQGSEA. Trimming shortened V by 6 bases and J by 9 bases, and 15 bases separated the two germline ends. CDR3 length: 12 residues. CDR3 DNA: TGCAGCGTAGGGGAGATCACCAGTGAGCAGTTCTTC. Its translation is CSVGEITSEQFF.

The rearrangement links TRBV9 to TRBJ2-3; 8 bases fit TRBD2. The CDR3 has 18 amino acids. Germline CDR1 is SGDLS and CDR2 is YYNGEE. The trim removed 0 bases at V and 3 bases at J, leaving 12 bases unmatched. The CDR3 loop is CASSVGSGSLRLTDTQYF. The CDR3 region has the DNA TGTGCCAGCAGCGTAGGCAGCGGGAGTTTAAGGTTGACAGATACGCAGTATTTT. Full variable domain (missing parts from reference TRBV9 and TRBJ2-3): DSGVTQTPKHLITATGQRVTLRCSPRSGDLSVYWYQQSLDQGLQFLIQYYNGEERAKGNILERFSAQQFPDLHSELNLSSLELGDSALYFCASSVGSGSLRLTDTQYFGPGTRLTVL.

The V call is TRBV27, the J call TRBJ1-5; D perhaps matches TRBD1 (5 bases). V was clipped by 4 bases and J by 0 bases, with 10 bases between them. Germline assignment: CDR1 MNHEY and CDR2 SMNVEV (reference sequence). The CDR3 totals 15 residues. This CDR3 reads CASSSGINSNQPQHF. Written as DNA, the CDR3 is TGTGCCAGCAGTTCAGGGATCAATAGCAATCAGCCCCAGCATTTT.

This rearrangement joins TRBV25-1 to TRBJ2-7; D ambiguous. Germline CDR1 is MGHDK and CDR2 is SYGVNS. This CDR3 has 13 residues. The V end was cut by 3 bases, the J end by 2 bases, with 8 bases between. CDR3 sequence: CASSDAIAYEQYF. In DNA form, the CDR3 reads TGTGCCAGCAGTGACGCTATAGCCTACGAGCAGTACTTC.

The rearrangement links TRBV20-1 to TRBJ2-1, with D possibly being TRBD1 or TRBD2 (5 bases each). This CDR3 region has 16 residues. Germline CDR1 DFQATT, CDR2 SNEGSKA (reference sequence). V shed 0 bases and J shed 0 bases, with 12 bases lying between them. The CDR3 region has the DNA TGCAGTGCTAGAGATCTTTGGGGGAGCTCCTACAATGAGCAGTTCTTC. Protein: CSARDLWGSSYNEQFF.

This clonotype was counted once. The chain joins TRBV9 to TRBJ2-3, with a weak D call TRBD2 (5 bases). The ends were cut back, 0 bases at V and 2 bases at J, with 16 bases in the middle. This CDR3 region has 17 residues. CDR1 is SGDLS and CDR2 is YYNGEE in the germline V gene. CDR3 in DNA: TGTGCCAGCAGCGTAGCCGACGGGGAAAGACTCACAGATACGCAGTATTTT. Encoded protein: CASSVADGERLTDTQYF.

V gene TRBV27 combines with J gene TRBJ2-7; D is perhaps TRBD1 or TRBD2 (5 bases each). With 3 bases removed from V and 6 bases from J, the gap between germline ends came to 15 bases. Germline CDR1 reads MNHEY; CDR2 reads SMNVEV (reference sequence). CDR3 length: 14 amino acids. DNA for the CDR3: TGTGCCAGCAGTTTCGGGACCCTAAGTCGCGAGCAGTACTTC. Translating it yields CASSFGTLSREQYF.

The chain joins TRBV6-5 to TRBJ1-2; D is perhaps TRBD1 (6 bases). This CDR3 is built from 14 residues. CDR1 and CDR2 (germline): MNHEY, SVGAGI. Trimming pared 8 bases from V and 5 bases from J, leaving 18 bases between. The CDR3 is CASGPEGVRYGYTF. CDR3 nucleotides: TGTGCCAGCGGGCCCGAGGGGGTACGGTATGGCTACACCTTC.

J is TRBJ2-1 and V is TRBV27, with 10 bases lining up with TRBD1. The J segment lost 4 bases and the V segment lost 6 bases, leaving 6 bases of the junction unmatched. The length of the CDR3 is 15 residues. Germline CDR1 and CDR2: MNHEY and SMNVEV (reference sequence). This CDR3 reads CASRAGTGDYNEQFF. The CDR3 DNA sequence: TGTGCCAGCAGAGCCGGGACAGGGGATTACAATGAGCAGTTCTTC.

The V and J genes are TRBV9 and TRBJ1-1, with 8 positions matching TRBD1. CDR1 is SGDLS and CDR2 is YYNGEE in the germline V gene. CDR3 size: 12 residues. J gave up 8 bases and V 2 bases, and 2 bases lay outside the gene matches. CDR3 nucleotides: TGTGCCAGCAGCGTGGGGACAGGAGAAGCTTTCTTT. It is translated as CASSVGTGEAFF.

The rearrangement uses TRBV4-2 and TRBJ2-7; D uncertain. V lost 0 bases and J lost 2, with 23 bases in between. From germline, CDR1 is LGHNA and CDR2 YNFKEQ. The CDR3 runs to 19 residues. The CDR3 sequence: CASSQDPIFPGSTTYEQYF. The DNA of the CDR3 is TGTGCCAGCAGCCAAGATCCAATTTTCCCAGGATCTACTACCTACGAGCAGTACTTC.

The chain has TRBV9 and TRBJ2-5; D may be TRBD2 (6 bases). The CDR3 is 14 amino acids. Germline CDR1 reads SGDLS; CDR2 reads YYNGEE. V shed 4 bases and J shed 5 bases, with 15 bases lying between them. The CDR3 sequence: CASSSGRRGETQYF. The CDR3 nucleotides read TGTGCCAGCAGCTCCGGGAGACGGGGGGAGACCCAGTACTTC.

This chain uses TRBV9 with TRBJ1-4; maybe TRBD1 (5 bases). The CDR3 contains 15 residues. V gave up 3 bases and J gave up 8 bases, with 17 bases separating them. The V gene's germline CDR1 is SGDLS and CDR2 YYNGEE. The CDR3 loop reads CASSAPFGAGEKLFF. The CDR3 DNA follows: TGTGCCAGCAGCGCACCCTTTGGGGCCGGAGAAAAACTGTTTTTT.

This clonotype has more than one count but fewer than ten. The CDR3 DNA follows: TGTGCCAGCAGCCCGATCGGACAGGGGAACACTGAAGCTTTCTTT. Translating gives CASSPIGQGNTEAFF. The rearrangement links TRBV7-8 to TRBJ1-1, with TRBD1 matching 8 bases. The CDR3 runs to 15 residues. J lost 1 base, V lost 5 bases, and 6 bases had no gene match. Germline V CDR1 and CDR2: SGHVS, FQNEAQ.

The chain employs TRBV15 and TRBJ2-1, with a possible D match to TRBD2 (6 bases). Germline CDR1 LNHNV, CDR2 YYDKDF (reference sequence). The CDR3 sequence is 17 residues long. Trimming pared 5 bases from V and 9 bases from J, leaving 26 bases between. This chain's CDR3 is CATSGGRLDRWLGEQFF. DNA of the CDR3: TGTGCCACCAGCGGGGGGAGACTGGATAGATGGTTGGGTGAGCAGTTCTTC.

The chain is built from TRBV6-2 or TRBV6-3 and TRBJ2-3; D is undetermined. Trimming took 2 bases from V and 6 from J, leaving 6 bases between them. Germline loops: CDR1 MNHEY, CDR2 SVGEGT. The CDR3 loop spans 12 amino acids. For the CDR3, the DNA is TGTGCCAGCAGTTACGAGTCTGATACGCAGTATTTT. The encoded protein is CASSYESDTQYF.

This chain connects TRBV14 to TRBJ2-1, with no clear D. With 3 bases removed from V and 12 bases from J, the gap between germline ends came to 15 bases. Germline V gene lookup returns CDR1 SGHDN and CDR2 FVKESK. The CDR3 totals 13 residues. The CDR3 coding sequence is TGTGCCAGCAGCCACTTCTCAAAGCTGGGGCAGTTCTTC. Translated, it gives CASSHFSKLGQFF.

The chain joins TRBV4-3 to TRBJ1-1; D gene ambiguous. Germline V gene data show CDR1 as LGHNA and CDR2 as YSLEER. The length of the CDR3 is 16 residues. Trimming took 0 bases from V and 1 from J, leaving 12 bases between them. The CDR3 DNA sequence: TGCGCCAGCAGCCAAGATTCAGGTACTGGGAACACTGAAGCTTTCTTT. This translates into CASSQDSGTGNTEAFF.

This clonotype was detected once. This rearrangement joins TRBV29-1 to TRBJ2-1, with D possibly TRBD2 on 5 matching bases. CDR1 and CDR2 from the germline V gene are SQVTM and ANQGSEA. There are 17 residues in the CDR3. Trimming took off 0 bases at V and 0 bases at J, with 15 bases between the two ends. The CDR3, as DNA: TGCAGCGTTGAAGACTTGGTGGGAGTCTACTCCTACAATGAGCAGTTCTTC. Translation gives CSVEDLVGVYSYNEQFF.